This TCR beta chain was found in a study of blood T cell repertoires in COVID-19. The wider study: Nucleic acid was either cDNA or gDNA, and it came from T cells, B-cell-depleted T cells, or PBMCs.

Data came from immunoSEQ multiplex PCR; TCRdb stores just in-frame clones and leaves some out. The table records 200,000 to 250,000 clones, roughly nine tenths of them present only once. V lost 0 bases to trimming and J lost 5 bases, with 11 bases between them. The germline CDR1 and CDR2 sequences are KGHSH and LQKENI. The CDR3 is 16 residues long. The origin of this receptor is a man aged 55 to 70 with acute or convalescent COVID-19. The sequenced material came from peripheral blood. The V gene is TRBV18, the J gene TRBJ1-6; possible D gene TRBD1, 6 bases. CDR3 amino acids: CASSPPQGPDNSPLHF. The CDR3 DNA reads as TGTGCCAGCTCACCACCACAGGGACCCGATAATTCACCCCTCCACTTT.